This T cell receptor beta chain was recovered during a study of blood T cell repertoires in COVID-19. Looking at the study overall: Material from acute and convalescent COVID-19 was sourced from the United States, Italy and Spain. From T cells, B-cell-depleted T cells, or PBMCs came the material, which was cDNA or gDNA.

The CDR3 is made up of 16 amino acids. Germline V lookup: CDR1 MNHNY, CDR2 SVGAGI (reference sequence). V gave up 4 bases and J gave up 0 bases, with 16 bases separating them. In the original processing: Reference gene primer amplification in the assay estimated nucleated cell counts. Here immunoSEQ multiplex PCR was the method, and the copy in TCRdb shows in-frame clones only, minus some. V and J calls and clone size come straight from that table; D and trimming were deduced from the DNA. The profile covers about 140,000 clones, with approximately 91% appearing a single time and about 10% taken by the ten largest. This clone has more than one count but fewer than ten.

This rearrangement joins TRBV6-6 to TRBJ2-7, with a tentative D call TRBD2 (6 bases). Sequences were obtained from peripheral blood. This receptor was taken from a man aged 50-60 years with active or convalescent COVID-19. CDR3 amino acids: CASSSPERANSYEQYF. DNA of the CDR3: TGTGCCAGCAGTTCCCCAGAGCGGGCAAACTCCTACGAGCAGTACTTC.